The 15 T cell receptor beta chains in this list originate from one sample, sequenced in a study of cytomegalovirus exposure and HLA in healthy donors. The PCR had 60 Vbeta and 13 Jbeta primers. Assay used: immunoSEQ multiplex PCR; TCRdb lists only in-frame clones, some missing. The data hold about 180,000 clones, with about three quarters observed a single time. The sample consisted of PBMCs. The receptors stem from a middle-aged man in good health and CMV-seronegative.

On this clone itself: A junction boundary mismatches the germline segment, possibly from a read error. The chain joins TRBV7-9 to TRBJ2-7; unclear D gene. Germline V CDR1 and CDR2: SEHNR, FQNEAQ (reference sequence). This CDR3 is built from 11 residues. CDR3 region: CSSSLSDEQYF. As DNA, the CDR3 is TGTTCCAGCAGCTTAAGCGACGAGCAGTACTTC.

The chain couples TRBV5-6 to TRBJ1-5, with 7 bases aligning to TRBD1. The germline CDR1 and CDR2 sequences are SGHDT and YYEEEE. V trimming: 5 bases; J trimming: 4 bases; junction bases outside the gene matches: 6. The CDR3 spans 14 residues. CDR3 residues: CASRSTGTNQPQHF. The CDR3 DNA sequence: TGTGCCAGCAGGTCGACAGGGACAAATCAGCCCCAGCATTTT.

The rearrangement joins TRBV6-5 to TRBJ2-7; TRBD1 matches 8 bases. Per the germline V gene, CDR1 is MNHEY and CDR2 is SVGAGI. The CDR3 contains 14 residues. The trim removed 6 bases at V and 3 bases at J, leaving 7 bases unmatched. The CDR3 region has the DNA TGTGCCAGCAGGCTGGGACAGGCGGGCTACGAGCAGTACTTC. Its protein is CASRLGQAGYEQYF.

V gene TRBV4-2 combines with J gene TRBJ1-6; a weak D match, TRBD1 (6 bases). Germline CDR1 is LGHNA and CDR2 is YNFKEQ. The CDR3 sequence is 14 residues long. Deletions cut 3 bases from V and 10 bases from J, with 13 bases between. The CDR3 loop is CASSQLDRRSPLHF. DNA of the CDR3: TGTGCCAGCAGCCAGCTCGACAGGAGATCACCCCTCCACTTT.

The V call is TRBV27, the J call TRBJ1-2, with D possibly being TRBD1 (5 bases). The V gene's germline CDR1 is MNHEY and CDR2 SMNVEV (reference sequence). The V end lost 3 bases, the J end lost 6 bases, and 14 bases lay between the germline ends. The CDR3 covers 14 residues. Written as DNA, the CDR3 is TGTGCCAGCAGTTTTGGTGGGGCAGGGAATGGCTACACCTTC. Translation: CASSFGGAGNGYTF.

This sequence joins TRBV5-1 and TRBJ2-5; D ambiguous. This CDR3 contains 14 residues. CDR1 is SGHRS, CDR2 YFSETQ, per germline. With 0 bases removed from V and 0 bases from J, the gap between germline ends came to 6 bases. The CDR3 here is CASSLVRDQETQYF. The CDR3, as DNA: TGCGCCAGCAGCTTGGTCCGCGACCAAGAGACCCAGTACTTC.

This chain uses TRBV5-6 with TRBJ2-1; a weak D match, TRBD1 (5 bases). V was pared by 1 base and J by 8 bases, with 7 bases between. The germline CDR1 and CDR2 sequences are SGHDT and YYEEEE. This CDR3 region has 12 residues. The CDR3 DNA is TGTGCCAGCAGCTTGCAGGGCTATGAGCAGTTCTTC. Amino acids: CASSLQGYEQFF.

This clone was observed a few times. The rearrangement uses TRBV29-1 and TRBJ2-3; tentatively, D is TRBD1 (6 bases). Trimming removed 5 bases at V and 3 bases at J, with 12 bases between. Germline CDR1 reads SQVTM; CDR2 reads ANQGSEA. The CDR3 sequence is 13 residues long. CDR3 sequence: CSVKQGVTDTQYF. The CDR3, as DNA: TGCAGCGTTAAACAGGGCGTGACAGATACGCAGTATTTT.

The chain carries TRBV10-3 and TRBJ1-1; TRBD1 is a possible D gene (6 bases). Germline CDR1 is ENHRY and CDR2 is SYGVKD. The V end lost 8 bases, the J end lost 0 bases, and 13 bases lay between the germline ends. The CDR3 is made up of 14 amino acids. The CDR3 DNA follows: TGTGCCATCGTTAGGGCAGGGGTGAACACTGAAGCTTTCTTT. It specifies CAIVRAGVNTEAFF.

The rearrangement joins TRBV30 to TRBJ2-1, with D unresolved. The CDR3 spans 14 residues. V lost 7 bases, J lost 2 bases, and 15 bases lay in between. Germline lookup yields CDR1 GTSNPN and CDR2 SVGIG (reference sequence). The CDR3 reads CASTDSSAYNEQFF. The CDR3 DNA sequence: TGTGCCTCCACTGACTCGTCCGCCTACAATGAGCAGTTCTTC. Drawing the rest from reference TRBV30 and TRBJ2-1, the complete variable domain is SQTIHQWPATLVQPVGSPLSLECTVEGTSNPNLYWYRQAAGRGLQLLFYSVGIGQISSEVPQNLSASRPQDRQFILSSKKLLLSDSGFYLCASTDSSAYNEQFFGPGTRLTVL.

CDR3 sequence (DNA): TGTGCCATCAGTGAGGGTGCCCAGCGGGTCACAGATACGCAGTATTTT. Protein product: CAISEGAQRVTDTQYF. The V call is TRBV10-3, the J call TRBJ2-3; tentative D call: TRBD2 (6 bases). This CDR3 is built from 16 residues. The germline CDR1 and CDR2 sequences are ENHRY and SYGVKD. V lost 2 bases to trimming and J lost 2 bases, with 14 bases between them.

This clone was picked up a small number of times. This chain links TRBV9 with TRBJ2-7; TRBD2 aligns across 11 bases. The V gene's germline CDR1 is SGDLS and CDR2 YYNGEE. V dropped 3 bases and J dropped 2; count of bases not matched to a gene: 10. The CDR3 length is 17 residues. CDR3 nucleotides: TGTGCCAGCAGCGAGTCTAGCGGGGGGCTTACAGCCTACGAGCAGTACTTC. Residues: CASSESSGGLTAYEQYF. Full variable domain (outside the CDR3, taken from reference TRBV9 and TRBJ2-7): DSGVTQTPKHLITATGQRVTLRCSPRSGDLSVYWYQQSLDQGLQFLIQYYNGEERAKGNILERFSAQQFPDLHSELNLSSLELGDSALYFCASSESSGGLTAYEQYFGPGTRLTVT.

This clone has just one count. The chain links TRBV6-1 to TRBJ1-1; 9 nucleotides agree with TRBD1. V was pared by 7 bases and J by 3 bases, with 9 bases of the junction left unmatched. The CDR3 spans 15 residues. Germline V lookup: CDR1 MNHNS, CDR2 SASEGT. The CDR3 protein is CASTRQGDGYTEAFF. The CDR3 nucleotides are TGTGCCAGCACACGACAGGGGGATGGCTACACTGAAGCTTTCTTT.

In this sample, this clone turned up a few times. The gene calls are TRBV2 and TRBJ2-7; D ambiguous. Trimming stripped 6 bases from V and 2 bases from J, with 14 bases between. The V gene's germline CDR1 is SNHLY and CDR2 FYNNEI. The CDR3 is 14 residues long. The CDR3 DNA sequence: TGTGCCAGCAGGAACCGTTGGCTTACCTACGAGCAGTACTTC. Amino acid sequence: CASRNRWLTYEQYF.

V and J are TRBV5-6 and TRBJ2-1, with D hard to call. The CDR3 covers 12 residues. The germline V and J ends were trimmed by 5 bases and 7 bases, with 10 bases remaining between them. CDR1 and CDR2 from the germline V gene are SGHDT and YYEEEE. CDR3 in DNA: TGTGCCAGCAGTCAGGCGTTGAATGAGCAGTTCTTC. The encoded protein is CASSQALNEQFF.